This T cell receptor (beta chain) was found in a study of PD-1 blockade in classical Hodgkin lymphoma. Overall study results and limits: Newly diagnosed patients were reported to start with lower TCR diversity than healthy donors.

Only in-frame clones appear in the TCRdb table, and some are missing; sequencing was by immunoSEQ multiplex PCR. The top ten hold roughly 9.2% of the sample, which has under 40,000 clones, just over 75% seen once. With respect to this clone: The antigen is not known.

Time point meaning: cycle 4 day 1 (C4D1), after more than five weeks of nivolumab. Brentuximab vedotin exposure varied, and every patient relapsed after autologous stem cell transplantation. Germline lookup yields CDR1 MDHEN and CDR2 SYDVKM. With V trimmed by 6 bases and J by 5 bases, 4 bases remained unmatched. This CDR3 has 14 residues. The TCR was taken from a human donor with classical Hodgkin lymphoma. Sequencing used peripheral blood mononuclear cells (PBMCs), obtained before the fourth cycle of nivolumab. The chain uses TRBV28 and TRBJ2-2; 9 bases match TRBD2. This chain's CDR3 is CASRLAGGTGELFF. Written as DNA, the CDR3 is TGTGCCAGCAGGTTGGCGGGGGGGACCGGGGAGCTGTTTTTT.